A single T cell receptor (beta chain) is shown here with its context. TCRdb re-analysed the PCR reads in MiXCR, keeping a single row per CDR3 protein. The sample shows about 30,000 distinct CDR3 sequences, under 55% of them seen only once. Sample time point: before preoperative PTX-NDP chemotherapy. Patients received paclitaxel-nedaplatin as preoperative chemotherapy before surgery. The entry originates in a study of esophageal squamous cell carcinoma under preoperative chemotherapy. The CDR3 is 15 amino acids. Trimming pared 5 bases from V and 0 bases from J, leaving 9 bases between. CDR1 and CDR2 from the germline V gene are KGHDR and SFDVKD.

This sequence originates from a human donor with esophageal squamous cell carcinoma. The donor label of this sample is uncertain. This sample was taken from a patient given preoperative chemotherapy. The chain carries TRBV24-1 and TRBJ2-2; D call uncertain. CDR3 nucleotides: TGTGCCACCAGTGGGCCAGCCGCGAACACCGGGGAGCTGTTTTTT. Translation gives CATSGPAANTGELFF.